Shown below are 18 T cell receptor beta chains from a single sample sequenced in a study of CD4+ T cells in melanoma. The protocol was immunoSEQ multiplex PCR, while the TCRdb copy is restricted to in-frame clones and leaves out a portion. The data contain 13,000 to 15,000 clones, around two thirds of them singletons. Sequencing was performed on cells from a culture (not recorded whether cultured in vitro). The receptor source for this set is a human donor with melanoma.

This sequence joins TRBV6-6 and TRBJ2-3; perhaps TRBD1 as D (6 bases). Germline CDR1 and CDR2: MNHNY and SVGAGI (reference sequence). V lost 5 bases to trimming and J lost 5 bases, with 8 bases between them. The CDR3 extends over 12 amino acids. The DNA for the CDR3 is TGTGCCAGCAGTAACAGGGTAGATACGCAGTATTTT. Translating gives CASSNRVDTQYF.

This clone appeared a few times. The genes are TRBV18 and TRBJ2-1; TRBD1 is a possible D gene (5 bases). The V gene's germline CDR1 is KGHSH and CDR2 LQKENI. V lost 2 bases and J 5 bases, leaving 10 bases between the germline ends. CDR3 size: 14 residues. In DNA, the CDR3 is TGTGCCAGCTCACCAGGGATCAGGGACAATGAGCAGTTCTTC. Translating it yields CASSPGIRDNEQFF.

Only a few counts were recorded for this clone. The chain combines TRBV5-6 with TRBJ2-3; D is perhaps TRBD2 (5 bases). Germline assignment: CDR1 SGHDT and CDR2 YYEEEE. The V end was cut by 0 bases, the J end by 8 bases, with 7 bases between. The CDR3 runs to 12 residues. The DNA for the CDR3 is TGTGCCAGCAGCTTGGCCCGGGGTACGCAGTATTTT. This gives the protein CASSLARGTQYF. Drawing the rest from reference TRBV5-6 and TRBJ2-3, the complete variable domain is DAGVTQSPTHLIKTRGQQVTLRCSPKSGHDTVSWYQQALGQGPQFIFQYYEEEERQRGNFPDRFSGHQFPNYSSELNVNALLLGDSALYLCASSLARGTQYFGPGTRLTVL.

V and J are TRBV6-1 and TRBJ1-4; the D is unclear. V was cut by 6 bases and J by 4 bases, with 9 bases left in between. The CDR3 sequence is 13 residues long. Germline V CDR1 and CDR2: MNHNS, SASEGT. CDR3 protein: CASRGGFNEKLFF. CDR3 nucleotide sequence: TGTGCCAGCAGGGGAGGGTTTAATGAAAAACTGTTTTTT.

The gene calls are TRBV5-6 and TRBJ1-2, with D perhaps TRBD1 (5 bases). Trimming stripped 1 base from V and 5 bases from J, with 12 bases between. In germline, CDR1 is SGHDT, CDR2 YYEEEE. This CDR3 has 14 residues. CDR3 region: CASSLIQGRYGYTF. The DNA for the CDR3 is TGTGCCAGCAGCTTGATCCAGGGTAGATATGGCTACACCTTC.

This clone occurred a few times. The V and J genes are TRBV5-1 and TRBJ2-7; 8 nucleotides align to TRBD2. Trimming at V came to 4 bases and at J to 3 bases, leaving 9 bases not matched to a gene. Per germline, CDR1 SGHRS and CDR2 YFSETQ. The CDR3 runs to 15 residues. In DNA, the CDR3 is TGCGCCAGCAGCCGGGGGGGTCAAGGTCGCTACGAGCAGTACTTC. Protein: CASSRGGQGRYEQYF.

The gene calls are TRBV6-5 and TRBJ2-4; 8 nucleotides match TRBD2. Germline V gene data show CDR1 as MNHEY and CDR2 as SVGAGI. CDR3 length: 15 residues. V trimming: 2 bases; J trimming: 8 bases; junction bases outside the gene matches: 8. CDR3 nucleotides: TGTGCCAGCAGTTACAAACCGGGGGGGGCAGACATTCAGTACTTC. It specifies CASSYKPGGADIQYF.

This chain links TRBV27 with TRBJ1-4, with unresolved D. The CDR3 extends over 16 amino acids. The V end lost 5 bases, the J end lost 1 base, and 14 bases lay between the germline ends. Looked up from germline, CDR1 is MNHEY and CDR2 is SMNVEV (reference sequence). Here the CDR3 reads CASSPTFQLTNEKLFF. The CDR3 nucleotides read TGTGCCAGCAGTCCAACCTTCCAGTTAACTAATGAAAAACTGTTTTTT.

V usage is TRBV19 and J usage is TRBJ1-2; D is perhaps TRBD1 (5 bases). CDR1 is LNHDA, CDR2 SQIVND, per germline (reference sequence). V was shortened by 7 bases and J by 0 bases, with 15 bases between the two germline ends. The CDR3 spans 15 residues. The CDR3 region has the DNA TGTGCCAGTATTTGGGACGGAAAAGCTAACTATGGCTACACCTTC. Protein: CASIWDGKANYGYTF.

The V gene is TRBV2, the J gene TRBJ2-1; possible D gene TRBD1, 6 bases. CDR3 length equals 14 residues. Germline V gene data show CDR1 as SNHLY and CDR2 as FYNNEI. V was clipped by 6 bases and J by 12 bases, with 21 bases between them. Here the CDR3 reads CASSPIHGDTGQFF. CDR3 in DNA: TGTGCCAGCAGCCCAATACACGGGGACACGGGGCAGTTCTTC.

This rearrangement joins TRBV7-9 to TRBJ2-3; 11 bases match TRBD1. The CDR3 runs to 18 residues. The germline gives CDR1 SEHNR, CDR2 FQNEAQ (reference sequence). V lost 5 bases to trimming and J lost 5 bases; unmatched junction nucleotides: 15. The chain's CDR3 is CASSPFYRTGGAGDTQYF. The CDR3 DNA is TGTGCCAGCAGCCCCTTTTATCGGACAGGGGGCGCGGGAGATACGCAGTATTTT.

The gene calls are TRBV7-8 and TRBJ2-5; a possible D gene is TRBD2 (7 bases). Germline assignment: CDR1 SGHVS and CDR2 FQNEAQ. This CDR3 has 17 residues. Between the trimmed V and J ends, which lost 2 bases and 5 bases, there was a span of 21 bases. CDR3 loop: CASSLREGYRGAETQYF. CDR3 in DNA: TGTGCCAGCAGCTTAAGGGAGGGCTATCGGGGGGCGGAGACCCAGTACTTC. Together with reference TRBV7-8 and TRBJ2-5, the CDR3 gives the full variable domain: GAGVSQSPRYKVAKRGQDVALRCDPISGHVSLFWYQQALGQGPEFLTYFQNEAQLDKSGLPSDRFFAERPEGSVSTLKIQRTQQEDSAVYLCASSLREGYRGAETQYFGPGTRLLVL.

This sequence joins TRBV5-1 and TRBJ1-6; 9 nucleotides line up with TRBD1. The CDR3 length is 14 residues. The V and J ends lost 5 bases and 7 bases, in that order; junction bases with no gene match: 4. Germline assignment: CDR1 SGHRS and CDR2 YFSETQ. The CDR3 DNA reads TGCGCCAGCAGTTCTGGACAGGGGAATTCACCCCTCCACTTT. Translation gives CASSSGQGNSPLHF.

This chain uses TRBV15 with TRBJ2-7; the D gene is possibly TRBD1 (6 bases). With 3 bases removed from V and 4 bases from J, the gap between germline ends came to 16 bases. The germline CDR1 and CDR2 sequences are LNHNV and YYDKDF (reference sequence). This CDR3 contains 15 residues. The CDR3 here is CATSRRGTSLYEQYF. CDR3 bases: TGTGCCACCAGCAGGAGGGGGACATCTTTATACGAGCAGTACTTC.

This chain links TRBV6-6 with TRBJ1-4; no clear D. This CDR3 has 13 residues. With 4 bases removed from V and 9 bases from J, the gap between germline ends came to 12 bases. The germline CDR1 and CDR2 sequences are MNHNY and SVGAGI (reference sequence). The chain's CDR3 is CASSSVPPKKLFF. The CDR3, as DNA: TGTGCCAGCAGTTCGGTACCTCCGAAAAAACTGTTTTTT.

V is TRBV2 and J is TRBJ1-2; D not resolved. This CDR3 spans 13 amino acids. Germline V gene lookup returns CDR1 SNHLY and CDR2 FYNNEI. With 3 bases removed from V and 8 bases from J, the gap between germline ends came to 13 bases. Here the CDR3 DNA reads TGTGCCAGCAGTGATTCGGGGTGGAGGGGCTACACCTTC. The encoded protein is CASSDSGWRGYTF.

The sample holds a few counts of this clone. The V gene is TRBV2, the J gene TRBJ2-7; no clear D gene. Trimming pared 7 bases from V and 1 base from J, leaving 14 bases between. There are 14 residues in the CDR3. Germline V gene data show CDR1 as SNHLY and CDR2 as FYNNEI. The CDR3 sequence: CASIRTVWSYEQYF. CDR3 in DNA: TGTGCCAGCATCCGCACAGTTTGGTCCTACGAGCAGTACTTC.

The gene calls are TRBV5-1 and TRBJ2-3; no firm D call. CDR3 length: 16 amino acids. The germline CDR1 and CDR2 sequences are SGHRS and YFSETQ. With 0 bases removed from V and 1 base from J, the gap between germline ends came to 12 bases. The CDR3 DNA reads TGCGCCAGCAGCTTGGATGGCAGGTTGGGCACAGATACGCAGTATTTT. Protein: CASSLDGRLGTDTQYF.